Listed here are 13 T cell receptor beta chains from one sample, sequenced in a study of blood T cell repertoires in COVID-19. Using immunoSEQ multiplex PCR, the repertoire was profiled, and TCRdb retains in-frame clones only, with some absent. Of 150,000 to 200,000 clones in the sample, around 81% were seen once. The material sequenced was peripheral blood. All receptors come from an elderly woman with COVID-19, enrolled during active disease.

The gene calls are TRBV3-1 (or the pseudogene TRBV3-2) and TRBJ1-5; TRBD1 agrees at 10 bases. Trimming took 3 bases from V and 6 from J; bases not matched to a gene: 14. This CDR3 spans 18 amino acids. Looked up from germline, CDR1 is LGHDT and CDR2 is YNNKEL (reference sequence). CDR3 protein: CASSHPKNRQGARQPQHF. CDR3 nucleotide sequence: TGTGCCAGCAGCCATCCAAAGAACCGACAGGGGGCGCGTCAGCCCCAGCATTTT.

In its sample, this clone was seen a few times. The V and J genes are TRBV20-1 and TRBJ1-2; 10 nucleotides line up with TRBD1. The CDR3 is made up of 15 amino acids. V trimming: 3 bases; J trimming: 2 bases; junction bases outside the gene matches: 6. The germline CDR1 and CDR2 sequences are DFQATT and SNEGSKA (reference sequence). CDR3 region: CSASDRGRINYGYTF. DNA for the CDR3: TGCAGTGCTAGTGACAGGGGGCGAATAAACTATGGCTACACCTTC.

The V gene is TRBV5-6, the J gene TRBJ1-5; unclear D gene. Trimming left V 0 bases short and J 6 bases short, with 13 bases between. The CDR3 covers 15 residues. The germline V gene has CDR1 SGHDT and CDR2 YYEEEE. The CDR3 region has the DNA TGTGCCAGCAGCTTGGCCGGAGGTTCTGGTCAGCCCCAGCATTTT. Its protein is CASSLAGGSGQPQHF.

The chain employs TRBV6-5 and TRBJ1-2, with TRBD1 matching 9 bases. The CDR3 extends over 15 amino acids. V dropped 6 bases and J dropped 4; count of bases not matched to a gene: 9. Germline CDR1 reads MNHEY; CDR2 reads SVGAGI. The CDR3 loop is CASRTIGQGSYGYTF. The CDR3 coding sequence is TGTGCCAGCAGGACCATAGGACAGGGGAGCTATGGCTACACCTTC.

This chain's CDR3 is CASSWQAAQHF. The DNA of the CDR3 is TGTGCCAGCAGTTGGCAGGCCGCCCAGCATTTT. The V and J genes are TRBV27 and TRBJ1-5; no definite D call. Trimming stripped 4 bases from V and 11 bases from J, with 9 bases between. CDR3 length: 11 amino acids. Per germline, CDR1 MNHEY and CDR2 SMNVEV (reference sequence).

The count of this clone is one. J is TRBJ2-7 and V is TRBV5-5; D perhaps matches TRBD1 (6 bases). Germline CDR1 is SGHKS and CDR2 is YYEKEE (reference sequence). This CDR3 has 14 residues. The V end lost 4 bases, the J end lost 2 bases, and 13 bases lay between the germline ends. The DNA for the CDR3 is TGTGCCAGCAGCGGACAGACGGCGGCCTACGAGCAGTACTTC. This codes for CASSGQTAAYEQYF.

J is TRBJ1-5 and V is TRBV3-1 (or the pseudogene TRBV3-2), with 7 positions matching TRBD1. This CDR3 has 14 residues. The V segment lost 3 bases and the J segment 4 bases; nucleotides outside the gene matches: 3. Germline V gives CDR1 LGHDT, CDR2 YNNKEL (reference sequence). The CDR3 reads CASSQTGQNQPQHF. The CDR3 coding sequence is TGTGCCAGCAGCCAGACAGGGCAGAATCAGCCCCAGCATTTT.

J is TRBJ1-2 and V is TRBV7-2; a weak D match, TRBD1 (5 bases). V lost 0 bases and J 3 bases, leaving 11 bases between the germline ends. Germline assignment: CDR1 SGHTA and CDR2 FQGNSA. This CDR3 is 15 amino acids long. This chain's CDR3 is CASSLAGGADYGYTF. CDR3 coding DNA: TGTGCCAGCAGCTTAGCGGGCGGGGCTGACTATGGCTACACCTTC.

V is TRBV12-3 or TRBV12-4 and J is TRBJ1-1; D remains unclear. V lost 6 bases, J lost 7 bases, and 12 bases lay in between. The CDR3 runs 12 residues. Here the CDR3 reads CASSWSRDEAFF. The DNA of the CDR3 is TGTGCCAGCAGCTGGTCCCGGGATGAAGCTTTCTTT.

This chain joins TRBV5-4 and TRBJ2-1, with TRBD2 matching over 10 bases. CDR3 length equals 16 residues. Germline V CDR1 and CDR2: SGHNT, YYREEE (reference sequence). With V trimmed by 2 bases and J by 1 base, 3 bases remained unmatched. DNA of the CDR3: TGTGCCAGCAGCTTCTATAGCGGGAGGTCCTACAATGAGCAGTTCTTC. It is translated as CASSFYSGRSYNEQFF.

The rearrangement links TRBV5-1 to TRBJ1-6, with 7 bases lining up with TRBD1. Germline trimming cut 5 bases from V and 6 bases from J; bases unmatched to any gene: 8. Germline CDR1 and CDR2: SGHRS and YFSETQ. This CDR3 spans 15 amino acids. The CDR3: CASSFQGEVNSPLHF. CDR3 in DNA: TGCGCCAGCAGTTTTCAGGGGGAAGTTAATTCACCCCTCCACTTT.

This clone has a single count. V and J are TRBV5-5 and TRBJ1-5; 7 bases line up with TRBD1. Trimming cost V 4 bases and J 0 bases; bases outside gene matches: 7. Germline V gives CDR1 SGHKS, CDR2 YYEKEE (reference sequence). The CDR3 covers 16 residues. The CDR3 reads CASSPGTVYSNQPQHF. The CDR3 DNA reads TGTGCCAGCAGCCCCGGGACAGTTTATAGCAATCAGCCCCAGCATTTT.

The chain recombines TRBV11-2 with TRBJ1-3, with 7 bases identical to TRBD1. V shed 5 bases and J 4 bases; nucleotides not matched to a gene: 2. Germline CDR1 and CDR2: SGHAT and FQNNGV. This CDR3 region has 13 residues. CDR3 in amino acids: CASSPGGGNTIYF. DNA of the CDR3: TGTGCCAGCAGCCCAGGGGGAGGAAACACCATATATTTT. Full variable domain (outside the CDR3, taken from reference TRBV11-2 and TRBJ1-3): EAGVAQSPRYKIIEKRQSVAFWCNPISGHATLYWYQQILGQGPKLLIQFQNNGVVDDSQLPKDRFSAERLKGVDSTLKIQPAKLEDSAVYLCASSPGGGNTIYFGEGSWLTVV.